This record covers a single T cell receptor (beta chain). Its target is unknown. These data are taken from a study of T cell responses to AZD1222 COVID-19 vaccine. Sequencing was performed with immunoSEQ multiplex PCR; in TCRdb, only in-frame clones are kept and a portion is missing. The sample has under 170,000 clones, 94% seen once. Study-wide points: Only a handful of AZD1222 recipients, five to seven in all, had baseline seropositivity. Females made up more of the donors, who were largely white British, and clonal diversity may have come out too low. Close to half of all spike-specific TCRs reportedly target regions of the variants that are unmutated. Spike was spanned by vaccine-associated CD4 TCRs, which were dominant at 160-218 and 743-854.

The germline CDR1 and CDR2 sequences are KGHSH and LQKENI. The V end was cut by 4 bases, the J end by 4 bases, with 16 bases between. CDR3 length: 15 amino acids. The sample was peripheral blood, taken on day 0 of AZD1222 vaccination. The TCR comes from an adult in good health. The rearrangement uses TRBV18 and TRBJ1-1, with D maybe TRBD1 (6 bases). The CDR3 reads CASSLQGSFGTEAFF. In nucleotides, the CDR3 is TGTGCCAGCTCACTGCAGGGGTCCTTCGGCACTGAAGCTTTCTTT.